This T cell receptor beta chain was identified during a study of identical twins. Study conclusions and caveats: Out-of-frame alpha sequences common to twins exhibited an excess of low generation probability. Invariant MAIT and iNKT cells may have partly biased zero-insertion analyses. Excess twin sharing in beta out-of-frame sequences was weaker.

Via MiXCR, TCRdb re-called the 5' RACE reads, giving one row per CDR3 protein. The sample consists of 400,000 to 600,000 distinct CDR3 sequences, approximately 20% of them appearing once. On this clonotype: The target antigen is unknown.

Trimming took 5 bases from V and 3 from J, leaving 14 bases between them. The germline V gene encodes CDR1 SGHVS and CDR2 FNYEAQ. This CDR3 is built from 15 residues. These data also featured in a second study, about yellow fever vaccine responses in identical twins. This second study says: Twin vaccine T cell responses reportedly seemed partly convergent, partly personalized.

The V and J genes are TRBV7-6 and TRBJ2-1; D may be TRBD1 (6 bases). This TCR was sampled from a woman between 18 and 29 years old in good health. Sample: CD4+ T cells sorted from blood. This CDR3 is CASSPNRVGYNEQFF. The CDR3 region has the DNA TGTGCCAGCAGCCCGAACAGGGTTGGCTACAATGAGCAGTTCTTC.